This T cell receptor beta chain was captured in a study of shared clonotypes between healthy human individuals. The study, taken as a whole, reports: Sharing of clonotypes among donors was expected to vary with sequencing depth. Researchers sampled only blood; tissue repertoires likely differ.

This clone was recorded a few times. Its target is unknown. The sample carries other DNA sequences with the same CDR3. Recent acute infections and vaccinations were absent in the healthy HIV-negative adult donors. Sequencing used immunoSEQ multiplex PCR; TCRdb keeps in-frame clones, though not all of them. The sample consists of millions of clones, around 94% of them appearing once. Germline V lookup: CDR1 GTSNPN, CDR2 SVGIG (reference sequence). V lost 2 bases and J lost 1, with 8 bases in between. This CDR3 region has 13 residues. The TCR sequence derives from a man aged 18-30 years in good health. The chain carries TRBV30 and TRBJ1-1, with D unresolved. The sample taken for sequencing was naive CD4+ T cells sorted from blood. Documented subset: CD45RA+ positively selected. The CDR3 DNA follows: TGTGCCTGGAGTCAAGGAGGGAACACTGAAGCTTTCTTT. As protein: CAWSQGGNTEAFF.